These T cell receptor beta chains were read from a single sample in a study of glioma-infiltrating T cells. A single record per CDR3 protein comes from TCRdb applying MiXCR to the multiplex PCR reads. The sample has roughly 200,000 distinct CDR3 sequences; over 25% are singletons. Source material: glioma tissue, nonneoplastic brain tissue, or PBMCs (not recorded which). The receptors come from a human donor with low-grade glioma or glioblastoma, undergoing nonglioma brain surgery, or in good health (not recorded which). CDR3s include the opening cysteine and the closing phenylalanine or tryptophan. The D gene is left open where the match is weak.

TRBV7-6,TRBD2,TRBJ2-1,CASSYWTSGNSYNEQFF
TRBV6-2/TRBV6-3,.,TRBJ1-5,CASSYGSAPQHF
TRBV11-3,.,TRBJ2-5,CASSFETQYF
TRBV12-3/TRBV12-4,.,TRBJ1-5,CASSSHSNQPQHF
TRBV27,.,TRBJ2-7,CASSIGNHYEKYF
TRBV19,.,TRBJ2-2,CASSMVQFTGELFF
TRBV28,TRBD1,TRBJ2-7,CASSSGTGGFNEQYF
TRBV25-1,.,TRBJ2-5,CASSEFHQETQYF
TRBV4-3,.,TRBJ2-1,CASSQDRGNTYNEQFF
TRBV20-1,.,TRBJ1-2,CSASRQGSYTF
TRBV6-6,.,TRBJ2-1,CASIDPGIEQFF
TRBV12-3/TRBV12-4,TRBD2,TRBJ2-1,CASSHPRGGEAYNEQFF
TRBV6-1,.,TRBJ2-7,CASSEIQRSAEQYF
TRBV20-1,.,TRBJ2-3,CSARDSTGDTQYF
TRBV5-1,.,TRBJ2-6,CASSLGDGRSGANVLTF
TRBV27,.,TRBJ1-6,CASSFRGNISPLHF
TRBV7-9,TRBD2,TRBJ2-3,CASSLTPGLASSTDTQYF
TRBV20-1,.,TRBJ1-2,CSAREAGFGGYTF
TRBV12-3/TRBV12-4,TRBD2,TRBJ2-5,CASSLAGAGETQYF
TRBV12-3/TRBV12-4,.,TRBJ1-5,CASTQGWGDQPQHF
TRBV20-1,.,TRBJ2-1,CSASGGGPGGNEQFF
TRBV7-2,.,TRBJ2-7,CASSSVSGVNYEQYF
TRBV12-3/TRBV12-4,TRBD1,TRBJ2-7,CASSRIARGTLRVRSSYEQYF
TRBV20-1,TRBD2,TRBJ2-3,CSVSGLVGDTQYF
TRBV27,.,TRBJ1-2,CASFNRGYGYTF
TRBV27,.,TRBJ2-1,CASSSTGVLYNEQFF
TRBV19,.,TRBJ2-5,CASSPDRSATQYF
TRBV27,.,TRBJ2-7,CASTTASALQKGEQYF
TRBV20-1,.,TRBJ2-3,CSARVPGRSSDTQYF
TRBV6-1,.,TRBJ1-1,CASSEAGPEAFF
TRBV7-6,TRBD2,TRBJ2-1,CASSLLAGVSYNEQFF
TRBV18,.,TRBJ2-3,CASSPQEMGADTQYF
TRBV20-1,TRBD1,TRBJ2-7,CSARAQGATSYEQYF
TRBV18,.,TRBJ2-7,CASSLVLKDEQYF
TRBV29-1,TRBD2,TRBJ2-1,CSVEPSGGTYNEQFF
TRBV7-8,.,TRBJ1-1,CASSLSRGNTEAFF
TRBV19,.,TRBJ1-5,CASRSMVQVSSNQPQHF
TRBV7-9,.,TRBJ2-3,CASSSNSEFFTDTQYF
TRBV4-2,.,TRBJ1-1,CASSQDGILNTEAFF
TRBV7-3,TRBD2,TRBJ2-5,CASSLERGRAGVPETQYF
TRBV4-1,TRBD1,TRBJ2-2,CASSQPVGTANTGELFF